The clone carrying this T cell receptor beta chain appeared once. Its antigen is not known. The entry originates in a study of cytomegalovirus exposure and HLA in healthy donors. Study-level points and caveats: In a later analysis, at a false discovery rate of 0.05, 15,000 to 20,000 TCR beta sequences matched HLA alleles. There were about 160 TCR beta chains listed as cytomegalovirus-associated. A later analysis found that most CMV-associated TCR beta chains appeared HLA-restricted. A missense DCLRE1C variant was associated with V- and J-gene trimming of TCR beta chains in a later analysis, and an independent cohort replicated the association.

Per germline, CDR1 SGHRS and CDR2 YFSETQ. V was clipped by 3 bases and J by 5 bases; unmatched bases: 4. There are 13 residues in the CDR3. The primer mix had 60 Vbeta and 13 Jbeta primers. This table comes from immunoSEQ multiplex PCR, and its TCRdb copy is limited to in-frame clones, with some not included. Counted here are 60,000 to 70,000 clones, around 68% occurring once; the ten biggest clones make up about 23%. Input material: PBMCs. This receptor was identified in a man in his fifties or sixties in good health and CMV-seropositive. The V call is TRBV5-1, the J call TRBJ2-7; TRBD1 matches 8 bases. The CDR3 DNA is TGCGCCAGCAGCTCCGGACAGGGCGACGAGCAGTACTTC. As protein: CASSSGQGDEQYF.